Given below is one T cell receptor (beta chain) in context. This clonotype was recorded at least ten times. Its specific antigen is unknown. The sample holds no much larger clone one base away, and base qualities are not on file. This sample is drawn from a study of T cell repertoires in cytomegalovirus infection (dated by TCRdb to between 2018 and 2021). Regarding the research as a whole: Peptide stimulations targeted recently identified HLA-C-restricted CMV epitopes, whose presentation resists viral immunomodulation, together with well-studied HLA-B-restricted epitopes. The HLA type of each donor mattered for the analysis, because public TCR beta signatures pointed to carriage of CMV infection along with the matching HLA type.

Points the paper makes about the study in general: In both this cohort and an independent 352-donor cohort, the cumulative frequency of public TCR beta family members distinguished carriers of CMV infection plus the relevant HLA type. The ex vivo response was dominated by HLA-C-restricted CMV-specific TCR beta clonotypes, which also provided the single most frequent clonotype in two of eight donors.

The sample's treatment or condition label is to be understood as: in vitro stimulation with specific CMV peptide epitopes to enrich CMV-specific T cells. Data came from an Illumina HiSeq 1500. TCRdb reran the public reads through fastp at Q25 and MiXCR, keeping productive beta chains. For every CDR3 protein sequence, its rows merge into one entry that carries the most common genes and DNA. For this sample the table gives 71,000 or so distinct CDR3 sequences, of which roughly 20% were detected only once. The top ten clones comprise 55% to 75% of the sample. This TCR was sampled from a human donor in good health (CMV status not recorded). Some clones in this sample may be carry-over from other donors' samples. The sequences come from CD8+ T cells from cultured PBMCs, collected from culture after CMV antigen stimulation.

The DNA is as follows: TGTGCCAGCAGTTTCGGGGAGACCCAGTACTTC. Its protein product is CASSFGETQYF. The chain is assembled from TRBV12-3 or TRBV12-4 and TRBJ2-5; a confident D gene designation cannot be given. V is shortened by 3 bases, J by 5 bases, and the region joining them spans 4 bases. From the cysteine up to the phenylalanine, the CDR3 has a length of 11 residues. Of all the DNA, just the CDR3 is kept, 33 bases in frame from base 1.